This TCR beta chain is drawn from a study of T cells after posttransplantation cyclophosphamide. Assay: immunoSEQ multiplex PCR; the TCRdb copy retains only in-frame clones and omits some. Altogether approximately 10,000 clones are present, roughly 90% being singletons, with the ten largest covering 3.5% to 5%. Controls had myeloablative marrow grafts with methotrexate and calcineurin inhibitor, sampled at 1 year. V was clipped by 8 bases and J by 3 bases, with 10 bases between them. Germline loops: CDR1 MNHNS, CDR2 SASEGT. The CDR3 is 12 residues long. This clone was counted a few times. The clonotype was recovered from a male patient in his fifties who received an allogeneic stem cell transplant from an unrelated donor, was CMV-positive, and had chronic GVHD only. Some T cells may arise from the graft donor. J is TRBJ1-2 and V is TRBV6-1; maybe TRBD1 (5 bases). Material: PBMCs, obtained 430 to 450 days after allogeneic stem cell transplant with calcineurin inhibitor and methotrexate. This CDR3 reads CASQGRHYGYTF. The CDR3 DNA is TGTGCCAGCCAGGGCAGACACTATGGCTACACCTTC.